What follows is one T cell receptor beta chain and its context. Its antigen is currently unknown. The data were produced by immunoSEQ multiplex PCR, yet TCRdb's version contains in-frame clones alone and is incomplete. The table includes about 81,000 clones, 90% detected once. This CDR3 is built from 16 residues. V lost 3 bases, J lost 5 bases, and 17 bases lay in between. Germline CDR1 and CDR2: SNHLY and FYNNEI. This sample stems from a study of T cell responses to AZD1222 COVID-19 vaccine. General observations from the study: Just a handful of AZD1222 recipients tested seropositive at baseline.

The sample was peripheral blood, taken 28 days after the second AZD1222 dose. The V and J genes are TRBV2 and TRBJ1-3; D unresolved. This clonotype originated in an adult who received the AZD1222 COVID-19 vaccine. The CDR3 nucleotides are TGTGCCAGCAGTGATAAGGGCCCGGGAATTAGAAACACCATATATTTT. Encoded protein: CASSDKGPGIRNTIYF.